One and the same sample provided the 32 T cell receptor beta chains below, sequenced in a study of somatic mutations in cytotoxic T cells in rheumatoid arthritis. Repertoires were generated with immunoSEQ multiplex PCR, while TCRdb's copy carries only in-frame clones and drops some. The profile shows almost 7,500 clones, around two thirds of them singletons. The material sequenced was CD8+ T cells sorted from blood. These receptors were collected from an adult with rheumatoid arthritis.

The CDR3 sequence is CASSEDTQYF. The CDR3 nucleotides read TGTGCCAGCAGTGAGGATACGCAGTATTTT. The chain uses TRBV2 and TRBJ2-3; no reliable D call. Trimming left V 3 bases short and J 6 bases short, with 1 base between. Germline V lookup: CDR1 SNHLY, CDR2 FYNNEI. CDR3 length equals 10 residues.

V usage is TRBV4-1 and J usage is TRBJ2-7; D may be TRBD2 (6 bases). This CDR3 contains 13 residues. CDR1 and CDR2 (germline): MGHRA, YSYEKL. With 2 bases removed from V and 3 bases from J, the gap between germline ends came to 8 bases. The CDR3 DNA reads TGCGCCAGCAGCCAACTGCGGGGCTACGAGCAGTACTTC. Its translation: CASSQLRGYEQYF.

There are a few counts of this clone. This sequence joins TRBV25-1 and TRBJ2-1, with TRBD1 matching over 8 bases. This CDR3 region has 14 residues. The germline V gene has CDR1 MGHDK and CDR2 SYGVNS. Losses at the gene ends were 6 bases for V and 0 bases for J; bases not matched to a gene: 1. The CDR3 sequence: CASRGQGSYNEQFF. In nucleotides, the CDR3 is TGTGCCAGCAGAGGACAGGGCTCCTACAATGAGCAGTTCTTC.

This clone was observed a handful of times. This chain joins TRBV5-4 and TRBJ1-2, with 11 bases identical to TRBD1. Germline V gene lookup returns CDR1 SGHNT and CDR2 YYREEE (reference sequence). This CDR3 has 16 residues. V gave up 0 bases and J gave up 7 bases; unmatched junction bases: 8. The CDR3 loop reads CASSLGPGQGVGGYTF. As DNA, the CDR3 is TGTGCCAGCAGCTTGGGACCGGGACAGGGGGTAGGTGGCTACACCTTC.

CDR3 nucleotides: TGTGCCAGCAGTGAACGGGGCGGCGGGGGGTTCGGGGAGAAACTGTTTTTT. Translated, it gives CASSERGGGGFGEKLFF. The rearrangement joins TRBV2 to TRBJ1-4; D perhaps matches TRBD1 (5 bases). CDR1 is SNHLY, CDR2 FYNNEI, per germline. The CDR3 extends over 17 amino acids. V was shortened by 2 bases and J by 11 bases, with 24 bases between the two germline ends.

V and J are TRBV7-2 and TRBJ1-4; the match to TRBD1 covers 9 bases. From germline, CDR1 is SGHTA and CDR2 FQGNSA. The CDR3 extends over 17 amino acids. After removal of 5 bases from V and 3 bases from J, the junction contained 10 bases not matched to a gene. CDR3 bases: TGTGCCAGCAGCCCGGACAGGGGTCATTGGGCTAATGAAAAACTGTTTTTT. Its protein is CASSPDRGHWANEKLFF.

This chain links TRBV7-9 with TRBJ1-5; D gene unclear. The germline V gene encodes CDR1 SEHNR and CDR2 FQNEAQ (reference sequence). V lost 1 base and J lost 3, with 10 bases in between. The CDR3 extends over 15 amino acids. The CDR3 reads CASSLDRDPNQPQHF. The CDR3 DNA sequence: TGTGCCAGCAGCTTAGACAGAGACCCCAATCAGCCCCAGCATTTT.

The genes are TRBV27 and TRBJ1-5; tentatively, D is TRBD1 (6 bases). Trimming removed 5 bases from V and 6 bases from J, with 20 bases in between. The CDR3 is 16 amino acids. The germline gives CDR1 MNHEY, CDR2 SMNVEV (reference sequence). CDR3 DNA sequence: TGTGCCAGCAGTCTTCGGGCTGAGGGGGTTTTTCAGCCCCAGCATTTT. Translation: CASSLRAEGVFQPQHF.

The chain is built from TRBV28 and TRBJ2-5; 11 bases line up with TRBD2. Germline V gene data show CDR1 as MDHEN and CDR2 as SYDVKM. V lost 2 bases to trimming and J lost 3 bases; unmatched junction nucleotides: 5. The CDR3 runs to 16 residues. The CDR3 is CASSLALLAGEETQYF. Here the CDR3 DNA reads TGTGCCAGCAGTTTAGCCCTACTAGCGGGAGAAGAGACCCAGTACTTC.

This rearrangement joins TRBV20-1 to TRBJ1-1; D uncertain. CDR1 is DFQATT and CDR2 is SNEGSKA in the germline V gene (reference sequence). The CDR3 has 11 residues. Trimming pared 3 bases from V and 3 bases from J, leaving 5 bases between. The CDR3 loop is CSASYYTEAFF. The DNA of the CDR3 is TGCAGTGCTAGTTACTACACTGAAGCTTTCTTT.

V is TRBV4-3 and J is TRBJ2-1; D ambiguous. V gave up 0 bases and J gave up 2 bases, with 14 bases separating them. The germline CDR1 and CDR2 sequences are LGHNA and YSLEER. The CDR3 contains 17 residues. CDR3 residues: CASSQDLAAGPYNEQFF. The CDR3 DNA sequence: TGCGCCAGCAGCCAAGATCTCGCTGCCGGTCCCTACAATGAGCAGTTCTTC.

This chain links TRBV5-1 with TRBJ2-2, with D uncertain. Germline CDR1 reads SGHRS; CDR2 reads YFSETQ. Deletions cut 0 bases from V and 0 bases from J, with 9 bases between. CDR3 length: 16 amino acids. This CDR3 is CASSLADNTNTGELFF. CDR3 bases: TGCGCCAGCAGCTTGGCTGACAATACGAACACCGGGGAGCTGTTTTTT.

CDR3: CASSLSLAYEQYF. DNA of the CDR3: TGTGCCAGCAGCTTAAGCCTAGCTTACGAGCAGTACTTC. This chain joins TRBV11-2 and TRBJ2-7; D may be TRBD2 (5 bases). Germline V gives CDR1 SGHAT, CDR2 FQNNGV. This CDR3 is 13 amino acids long. The V end lost 2 bases, the J end lost 4 bases, and 9 bases lay between the germline ends. The full variable domain, with the rest looked up from reference TRBV11-2 and TRBJ2-7, is EAGVAQSPRYKIIEKRQSVAFWCNPISGHATLYWYQQILGQGPKLLIQFQNNGVVDDSQLPKDRFSAERLKGVDSTLKIQPAKLEDSAVYLCASSLSLAYEQYFGPGTRLTVT.

The chain carries TRBV6-5 and TRBJ2-7, with D maybe TRBD2 (6 bases). Germline assignment: CDR1 MNHEY and CDR2 SVGAGI. Between the trimmed V and J ends, which lost 5 bases and 5 bases, there was a span of 13 bases. The CDR3 has 13 residues. The CDR3 DNA sequence: TGTGCCAGCAGTCCGACTAGTATGGACGAGCAGTACTTC. Translation: CASSPTSMDEQYF.

The chain uses TRBV10-3 and TRBJ1-1; the match to TRBD1 covers 7 bases. CDR3 length: 15 amino acids. J gave up 5 bases and V 3 bases, and 9 bases lay outside the gene matches. The germline CDR1 and CDR2 sequences are ENHRY and SYGVKD. The CDR3 here is CAISDPQGMTTEAFF. CDR3 bases: TGTGCCATCAGTGATCCACAGGGGATGACGACTGAAGCTTTCTTT.

V usage is TRBV28 and J usage is TRBJ2-5; the match to TRBD1 covers 9 bases. The tail of the sequence fits TRBJ2-7 better, so the J call may be wrong. This CDR3 is built from 15 residues. Germline V gene lookup returns CDR1 MDHEN and CDR2 SYDVKM. The CDR3 is CASSPTGGRRYEQYF. The CDR3 DNA sequence: TGTGCCAGCAGCCCGACAGGGGGAAGACGGTACGAGCAGTACTTC.

CDR3 residues: CASSGELAGNNEQFF. The CDR3 DNA reads as TGCGCCAGCAGCGGGGAACTAGCGGGAAACAATGAGCAGTTCTTC. The V gene is TRBV4-1, the J gene TRBJ2-1; 10 positions agree with TRBD2. This CDR3 has 15 residues. Trimming removed 5 bases from V and 5 bases from J; junction bases left unmatched: 6. The germline V gene has CDR1 MGHRA and CDR2 YSYEKL.

V is TRBV10-3 and J is TRBJ2-2; 7 nucleotides align to TRBD1. The junction had 9 bases not matched to a gene; V was cut back by 9 bases and J by 2 bases. The germline V gene encodes CDR1 ENHRY and CDR2 SYGVKD. The CDR3 loop spans 15 amino acids. CDR3 nucleotide sequence: TGTGCCATACCAGAGACAGGGAGTAACACCGGGGAGCTGTTTTTT. This sequence encodes CAIPETGSNTGELFF.

The sample holds a few counts of this clone. The chain uses TRBV13 and TRBJ2-7; D call uncertain. The germline CDR1 and CDR2 sequences are PRHDT and FYEKMQ (reference sequence). The germline V and J ends were trimmed by 0 bases and 6 bases, with 9 bases remaining between them. The CDR3 is 13 amino acids. The CDR3 DNA reads TGTGCCAGCAGCTTAGGCCTAGGTCGCGAGCAGTACTTC. Translation: CASSLGLGREQYF.

The chain links TRBV6-6 to TRBJ2-6; D not certain. Germline V lookup: CDR1 MNHNY, CDR2 SVGAGI (reference sequence). CDR3 length: 15 residues. Trimming shortened V by 5 bases and J by 4 bases, and 12 bases separated the two germline ends. CDR3 sequence: CASSISRTGANVLTF. The CDR3 nucleotides are TGTGCCAGCAGTATTTCGCGCACGGGGGCCAACGTCCTGACTTTC.

The CDR3 DNA is TGTGCCAGCAGCTTAGGACAGCTCAATCAGCCCCAGCATTTT. Translating gives CASSLGQLNQPQHF. The V gene is TRBV13, the J gene TRBJ1-5; D call uncertain. From germline, CDR1 is PRHDT and CDR2 FYEKMQ (reference sequence). V was shortened by 0 bases and J by 3 bases, with 6 bases between the two germline ends. The CDR3 covers 14 residues. The full variable domain, with the rest looked up from reference TRBV13 and TRBJ1-5, is AAGVIQSPRHLIKEKRETATLKCYPIPRHDTVYWYQQGPGQDPQFLISFYEKMQSDKGSIPDRFSAQQFSDYHSELNMSSLELGDSALYFCASSLGQLNQPQHFGDGTRLSIL.

The genes are TRBV6-1 and TRBJ2-3; the match to TRBD2 covers 14 bases. With 7 bases clipped from V and 6 bases from J, the junction kept 6 bases outside the gene matches. Per germline, CDR1 MNHNS and CDR2 SASEGT. This CDR3 has 15 amino acids. This CDR3 is CASIVGTSGSDTQYF. The DNA of the CDR3 is TGTGCCAGCATCGTAGGGACTAGCGGGAGTGATACGCAGTATTTT.

The rearrangement links TRBV19 to TRBJ1-4; TRBD1 is a possible D gene (6 bases). Trimming removed 4 bases at V and 4 bases at J, with 16 bases between. Looked up from germline, CDR1 is LNHDA and CDR2 is SQIVND (reference sequence). The CDR3 runs 16 residues. The CDR3 loop is CASSTINGQYNEKLFF. The CDR3 DNA reads as TGTGCCAGTAGTACTATTAACGGACAGTATAATGAAAAACTGTTTTTT.

This clone is a singleton in its sample. V gene TRBV7-6 combines with J gene TRBJ2-1, with D possibly being TRBD2 (6 bases). Trimming took off 5 bases at V and 7 bases at J, with 21 bases between the two ends. The germline V gene has CDR1 SGHVS and CDR2 FNYEAQ. The length of the CDR3 is 16 residues. The CDR3 here is CASSPLSGSSRNEQFF. The CDR3 DNA reads TGTGCCAGCAGCCCTCTTAGCGGCTCGTCTCGGAATGAGCAGTTCTTC.

The gene calls are TRBV28 and TRBJ1-5; D gene uncertain. V gave up 3 bases and J gave up 2 bases, with 11 bases separating them. The CDR3 has 15 residues. Germline V gene data show CDR1 as MDHEN and CDR2 as SYDVKM. The CDR3 loop reads CASSLEAWGNQPQHF. Here the CDR3 DNA reads TGTGCCAGCAGTTTGGAGGCATGGGGCAATCAGCCCCAGCATTTT.

CDR3 nucleotide sequence: TGTGCCAGCAGTTCCCGACTAGCGGGAGTTCAGGCTGAGCAGTTCTTC. Translation: CASSSRLAGVQAEQFF. The gene calls are TRBV7-9 and TRBJ2-1; 12 bases map to TRBD2. The CDR3 spans 16 residues. Germline V lookup: CDR1 SEHNR, CDR2 FQNEAQ (reference sequence). The junction had 12 bases not matched to a gene; V was cut back by 6 bases and J by 9 bases.

The V gene is TRBV12-2, the J gene TRBJ1-1. TRBV12-2 is tagged as a pseudogene. This CDR3 spans 9 amino acids. CDR3 bases: TGTGCAAGTCGCTTTAAAGCTTTCTTT. It is translated as CASRFKAFF.

CDR3: CASSSYSSKGGTQYF. CDR3 nucleotides: TGCGCCAGCAGCTCATACTCCTCCAAGGGAGGGACCCAGTACTTC. The chain recombines TRBV5-1 with TRBJ2-5, with TRBD2 as a possible D gene (6 bases). With 3 bases removed from V and 7 bases from J, the gap between germline ends came to 19 bases. The CDR3 is 15 residues long. Germline V gene data show CDR1 as SGHRS and CDR2 as YFSETQ.

This clone showed up just once. The V and J genes are TRBV27 and TRBJ2-6; D not resolved. The V gene's germline CDR1 is MNHEY and CDR2 SMNVEV (reference sequence). The CDR3 covers 20 residues. The ends were cut back, 1 base at V and 2 bases at J, with 21 bases in the middle. The CDR3 sequence is CASSLFAPEIGLAGANVLTF. In DNA, the CDR3 is TGTGCCAGCAGTTTATTCGCCCCGGAGATAGGTTTAGCTGGGGCCAACGTCCTGACTTTC.

The CDR3 spells CASSAIGETQYF. CDR3 nucleotides: TGTGCCAGCAGCGCAATCGGGGAGACCCAGTACTTC. The chain links TRBV5-6 to TRBJ2-5; D remains unclear. CDR1 and CDR2 from the germline V gene are SGHDT and YYEEEE. The CDR3 consists of 12 residues. Trimming stripped 4 bases from V and 5 bases from J, with 9 bases between.

The chain is built from TRBV6-5 and TRBJ1-4; TRBD1 agrees at 7 bases. V lost 8 bases to trimming and J lost 8 bases; unmatched junction nucleotides: 8. The CDR3 is 13 residues long. Germline-derived CDR1 and CDR2 are MNHEY and SVGAGI. CDR3 sequence: CASGHRGSEKLFF. The DNA for the CDR3 is TGTGCCAGCGGACACAGGGGCAGCGAAAAACTGTTTTTT.

The J gene is TRBJ2-3, the V gene TRBV19; D is possibly TRBD2 (6 bases). V lost 2 bases and J lost 4, with 13 bases in between. This CDR3 comprises 15 residues. Germline-derived CDR1 and CDR2 are LNHDA and SQIVND (reference sequence). CDR3 DNA: TGTGCCAGTAGTATATCATTCGGGACTTCAGATACGCAGTATTTT. Its translation is CASSISFGTSDTQYF.